A selection of T cell receptor beta chains follows, all from one sample in a study of blood T cell repertoires in COVID-19. The method was immunoSEQ multiplex PCR; TCRdb's version includes in-frame clones alone and lacks a portion of them. The profile covers 80,000 to 130,000 clones, with approximately 88% appearing a single time and around 6.9% taken by the ten largest. What was sequenced was peripheral blood. Receptors were obtained from a woman aged 55-69 years with acute or convalescent COVID-19. The CDR3 runs from the conserved cysteine through the conserved F or W. Fields, in order: V gene, CDR3 protein.

TRBV14	CASSGRDRVNSPLHF
TRBV28	CASSLGWTSGSLADTQYF
TRBV7-2	CASSIDRDTEAFF
TRBV6-6	CASSYSPGQGTEAFF
TRBV19	CATTTGAGNTIYF
TRBV10-3	CAISESLAGPDTQYF
TRBV11-2	CASSPPDRRTEAFF
TRBV27	CASTTGGQGGYTF
TRBV5-1	CASTSGRGDTQYF
TRBV2	CASSGQGIYNEQFF
TRBV7-3	CASSPGLTTDTQYF
TRBV7-3	CASSLMGTSGMATDTQYF
TRBV5-1	CASSSLPGLAGVWPDTQYF
TRBV2	CATQKQGGSVQPQHF
TRBV11-3	CASSFPGGYGYTF
TRBV5-4	CASSPVGGKETQYF
TRBV24-1	CATGLGTGGRETQYF
TRBV30	CAWSAGSNQPQHF
TRBV28	CASSLFLAGGLSTDTQYF
TRBV12-3/TRBV12-4	CASSSNRAPQYF
TRBV9	CASSVEDRAGNTIYF
TRBV6-5	CASRVDAGHKPQHF
TRBV3-1/TRBV3-2	CASSQDLDYMGPQHF
TRBV29-1	CSVLQGNNEQFF
TRBV11-1	CASSYRGRNTGELFF
TRBV3-1/TRBV3-2	CASSISSGGVTDTQYF
TRBV5-1	CASSRTGRVGYTF
TRBV18	CASSPGRSGLNTEAFF
TRBV28	CASSTGGNQPQHF
TRBV6-1	CASSEGNYYEQYF
TRBV3-1/TRBV3-2	CASSQDRGRSEKLFF
TRBV19	CASSIGQRPQETQYF
TRBV13	CASSLGHRGTEAFF
TRBV9	CASSVQAGVDYEQYF
TRBV5-6	CASSFVADPGETQYF
TRBV9	CASSVAQGGGYTF
TRBV12-5	CASGLGGSYNEQFF
TRBV18	CASSPGVSVGEAFF
TRBV6-6	CASKTGQNQPQHF
TRBV5-4	CASSGLTTLGANTEAFF
TRBV5-1	CASSLGGTAMNTEAFF
TRBV7-6	CASSQTSGRAGEQFF